The source of this TCR beta chain is a study of OX40 agonist ivuxolimab in advanced cancers. About the study: It was ivuxolimab, an agonistic anti-OX40 (CD134) antibody, that patients were treated with. Those enrolled were about 82% male, with a mean age of roughly 62 years and ages from roughly 20 to 90.

Systemic immunosuppression or a history of autoimmune disease excluded patients. TCRdb's table, derived via immunoSEQ multiplex PCR, lists solely in-frame clones and lacks some. The profile shows around 50,000 clones, approximately 84% of them singletons. Of note for this clone: Its antigen is unknown.

Findings and limits, study-wide: Expanded clones tended on average to be more numerous among CD8+ T cells than CD4+.

The CDR3 loop spans 16 amino acids. In germline, CDR1 is MNHNS, CDR2 SASEGT. Deletions cut 0 bases from V and 5 bases from J, with 16 bases between. This material consisted of CD4+ or CD8+ T cells sorted from blood, taken in a trial of the OX40 agonist ivuxolimab. The sequence was obtained from an adult with an advanced solid tumor such as melanoma, head and neck, liver or kidney cancer. The V gene is TRBV6-1, the J gene TRBJ1-2; tentatively, D is TRBD1 (6 bases). CDR3 region: CASSEALIGTRYGYTF. As DNA, the CDR3 is TGTGCCAGCAGTGAAGCGCTTATAGGGACACGGTATGGCTACACCTTC.